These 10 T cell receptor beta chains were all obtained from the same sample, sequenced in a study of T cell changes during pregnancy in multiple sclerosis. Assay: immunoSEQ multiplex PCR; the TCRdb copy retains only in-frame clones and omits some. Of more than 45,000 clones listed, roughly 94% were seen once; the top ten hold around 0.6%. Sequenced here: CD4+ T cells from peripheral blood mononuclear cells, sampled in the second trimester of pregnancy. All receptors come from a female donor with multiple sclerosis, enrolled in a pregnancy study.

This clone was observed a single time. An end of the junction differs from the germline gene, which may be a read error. CDR3 loop: CASSQELGAVYGDTF. The CDR3 nucleotides read TGCGCCAGCAGCCAAGAGCTGGGGGCAGTCTATGGCGACACCTTC. V usage is TRBV4-3 and J usage is TRBJ1-2; a weak D match, TRBD1 (6 bases). There are 15 residues in the CDR3. Germline lookup yields CDR1 LGHNA and CDR2 YSLEER.

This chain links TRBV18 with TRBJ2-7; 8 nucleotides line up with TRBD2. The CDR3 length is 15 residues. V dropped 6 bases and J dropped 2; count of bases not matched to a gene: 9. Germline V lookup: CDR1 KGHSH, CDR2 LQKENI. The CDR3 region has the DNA TGTGCCAGCTCCCCCGGGGGGGGGAAGGCCTACGAGCAGTACTTC. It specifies CASSPGGGKAYEQYF.

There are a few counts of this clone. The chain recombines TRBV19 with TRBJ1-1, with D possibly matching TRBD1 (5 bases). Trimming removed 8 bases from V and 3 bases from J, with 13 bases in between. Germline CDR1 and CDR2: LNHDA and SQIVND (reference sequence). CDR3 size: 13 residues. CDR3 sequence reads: CASGTGRYTEAFF. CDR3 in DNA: TGTGCCAGTGGGACCGGGAGATACACTGAAGCTTTCTTT. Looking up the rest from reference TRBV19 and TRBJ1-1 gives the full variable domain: DGGITQSPKYLFRKEGQNVTLSCEQNLNHDAMYWYRQDPGQGLRLIYYSQIVNDFQKGDIAEGYSVSREKKESFPLTVTSAQKNPTAFYLCASGTGRYTEAFFGQGTRLTVV.

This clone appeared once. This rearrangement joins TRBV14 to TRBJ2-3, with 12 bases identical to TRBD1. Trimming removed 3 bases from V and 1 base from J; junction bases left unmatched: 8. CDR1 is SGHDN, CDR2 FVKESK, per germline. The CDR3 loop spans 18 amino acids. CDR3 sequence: CASSQRPGTGGRTDTQYF. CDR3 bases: TGTGCCAGCAGCCAGCGTCCCGGGACAGGGGGCCGCACAGATACGCAGTATTTT. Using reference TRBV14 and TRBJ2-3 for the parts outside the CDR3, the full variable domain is EAGVTQFPSHSVIEKGQTVTLRCDPISGHDNLYWYRRVMGKEIKFLLHFVKESKQDESGMPNNRFLAERTGGTYSTLKVQPAELEDSGVYFCASSQRPGTGGRTDTQYFGPGTRLTVL.

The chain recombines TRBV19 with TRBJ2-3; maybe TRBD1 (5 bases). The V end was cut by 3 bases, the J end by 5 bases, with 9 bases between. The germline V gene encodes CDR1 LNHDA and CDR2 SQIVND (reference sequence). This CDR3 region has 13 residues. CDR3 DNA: TGTGCCAGTAGTATCAGGGTTCAAGATACGCAGTATTTT. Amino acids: CASSIRVQDTQYF.

The CDR3 sequence: CASSPRRGGYEQYF. The CDR3 DNA reads as TGTGCCAGCAGTCCCCGTCGAGGTGGCTACGAGCAGTACTTC. V is TRBV27 and J is TRBJ2-7; D is undetermined. Germline V gene data show CDR1 as MNHEY and CDR2 as SMNVEV (reference sequence). The CDR3 is 14 amino acids. Trimming shortened V by 5 bases and J by 3 bases, and 14 bases separated the two germline ends.

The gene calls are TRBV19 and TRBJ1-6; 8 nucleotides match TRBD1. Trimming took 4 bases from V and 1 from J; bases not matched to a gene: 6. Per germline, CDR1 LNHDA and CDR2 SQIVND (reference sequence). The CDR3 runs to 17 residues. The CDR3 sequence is CASSTTGQGSYNSPLHF. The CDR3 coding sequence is TGTGCCAGTAGTACGACTGGACAGGGATCCTATAATTCACCCCTCCACTTT.

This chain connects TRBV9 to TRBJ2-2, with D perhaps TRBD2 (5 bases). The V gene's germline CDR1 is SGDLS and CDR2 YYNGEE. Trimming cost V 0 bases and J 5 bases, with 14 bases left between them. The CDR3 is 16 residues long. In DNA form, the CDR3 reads TGTGCCAGCAGCGTAGTCCAACTGAGCGGTACCGGGGAGCTGTTTTTT. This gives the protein CASSVVQLSGTGELFF.

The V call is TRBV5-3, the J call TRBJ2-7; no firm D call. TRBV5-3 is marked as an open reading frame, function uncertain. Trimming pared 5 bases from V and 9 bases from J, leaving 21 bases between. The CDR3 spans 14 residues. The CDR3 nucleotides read TGTGCCAGAAGGCGGCGAAACCAATACATTGGGCAGTACTTC. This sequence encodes CARRRRNQYIGQYF.

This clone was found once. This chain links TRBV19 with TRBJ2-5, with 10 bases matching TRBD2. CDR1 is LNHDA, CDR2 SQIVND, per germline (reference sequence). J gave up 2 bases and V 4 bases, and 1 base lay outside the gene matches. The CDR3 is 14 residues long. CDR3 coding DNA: TGTGCCAGTAGTAAGCGGGGGGGACAAGAGACCCAGTACTTC. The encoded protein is CASSKRGGQETQYF.